These T cell receptor beta chains were read from a single sample in a study of blood T cell repertoires in COVID-19. Only in-frame clones appear in the TCRdb table, and some are missing; sequencing was by immunoSEQ multiplex PCR. The sample has tens of thousands of clones; 90% are singletons. Sequences were obtained from peripheral blood. These receptors all stem from a human donor in a cohort sampled during active COVID-19. Both conserved end residues are part of each CDR3. D genes are given only for firm matches. Clone size is shown for a subset of rows, as once, few, many or a class of expanded clone.

d_call j_call clone_size v_call cdr3_nt cdr3_aa
TRBD1 TRBJ2-6 . TRBV7-8 TGTGCCAGCAGCTACCGGACAGGGCGTTTGGGGGCCAACGTCCTGACTTTC CASSYRTGRLGANVLTF
. TRBJ1-2 . TRBV4-2 TGTGCCAGCAGCCAAGATGCGGCGGGGCCTAGGGGCTACACCTTC CASSQDAAGPRGYTF
. TRBJ2-2 . TRBV15 TGTGCCACCAGCAGACCTACGGCGAACACCGGGGAGCTGTTTTTT CATSRPTANTGELFF
TRBD1 TRBJ1-1 . TRBV2 TGTGCCAGCAGGGGGACAGGGTTGAACACTGAAGCTTTCTTT CASRGTGLNTEAFF
TRBD2 TRBJ2-1 . TRBV4-3 TGCGCCAGCAGCCAAGCCGGGACTAGATACAATGAGCAGTTCTTC CASSQAGTRYNEQFF
. TRBJ2-2 . TRBV7-9 TGTGCCAGCAGCTTCAGAAGACTATCCCGGGGAAAGGACACCGGGGAGCTGTTTTTT CASSFRRLSRGKDTGELFF
. TRBJ1-1 . TRBV21-1 TGTGCCAGCAGCAAAAAGGTCCTGACAGGCCCCTTAATCCTGAACACTGAAGCTTTCTTT CASSKKVLTGPLILNTEAFF
. TRBJ1-4 . TRBV6-6 TGTGCCAGCAGTTACATGCAGGCGGAAAAACTGTTTTTT CASSYMQAEKLFF
. TRBJ1-1 . TRBV2 TGTGCCAGCAGCACAGGGCCGAACACTGAAGCTTTCTTT CASSTGPNTEAFF
TRBD2 TRBJ2-5 . TRBV29-1 TGCAGCGTTAGTGAGCTAGCGGGGGGTGAGACCCAGTACTTC CSVSELAGGETQYF
TRBD2 TRBJ2-2 . TRBV18 TGTGCCAGCTCGAGACGGGAGGGCCAGGGCACCGGGGAGCTGTTTTTT CASSRREGQGTGELFF
. TRBJ2-2 . TRBV27 TGTGCCAGCACACGCCGGGATTGGGGCACCGGGGAGCTGTTTTTT CASTRRDWGTGELFF
. TRBJ1-1 . TRBV4-2 TGTGCCAGCAGCCAAGTCAGGGAGGACACTGAAGCTTTCTTT CASSQVREDTEAFF
. TRBJ1-2 . TRBV4-3 TGCGCCAGCAGCCAAGACGACGGGGGAAATTATTATGGCTACACCTTC CASSQDDGGNYYGYTF
TRBD2 TRBJ2-2 few TRBV7-2 TGTGCCAGCAGCTTTCGCGGGAGAACTGGCACCGGGGAGCTGTTTTTT CASSFRGRTGTGELFF
. TRBJ1-2 . TRBV30 TGTGCCTGGGTACCGGGGGACTATGGCTACACCTTC CAWVPGDYGYTF
TRBD2 TRBJ2-1 . TRBV29-1 TGCAGCGGCGGGACTAGCGGGAGAAGCTACAATGAGCAGTTCTTC CSGGTSGRSYNEQFF
TRBD1 TRBJ2-7 . TRBV28 TGTGCCAGCAGTCTTGTCGACAGGGTCTCCTACGAGCAGTACTTC CASSLVDRVSYEQYF
TRBD2 TRBJ2-3 . TRBV6-5 TGTGCCAGCACTAAGCGGGAGCCCACAGATACGCAGTATTTT CASTKREPTDTQYF
TRBD1 TRBJ1-3 . TRBV28 TGTGCCAGCAGTTTGACAGGGGGACTTTCTGGAAACACCATATATTTT CASSLTGGLSGNTIYF
. TRBJ1-3 once TRBV7-6 TGTGCCAGCAGCCCCGAACATTCTTGGTACTCTGGAAACACCATATATTTT CASSPEHSWYSGNTIYF
. TRBJ2-2 once TRBV21-1 TGTGCCAGCAGCAAAGTGGTAACAGGGGAAAGTACCGGGGAGCTGTTTTTT CASSKVVTGESTGELFF
. TRBJ2-7 . TRBV7-2 TGTGCCAGCAGCTACAGGGCCGGGGAGCAGTACTTC CASSYRAGEQYF
TRBD2 TRBJ2-5 . TRBV2 TGTGCCAGCAGTTTCAGTCTAGCGGGAGACGAGACCCAGTACTTC CASSFSLAGDETQYF
. TRBJ2-5 once TRBV5-4 TGTGCCAGCAGCTTGGGGGCTAGCGATGCCGGCGAGACCCAGTACTTC CASSLGASDAGETQYF
TRBD2 TRBJ2-7 once TRBV10-1 TGCGCCAGCTTACTAGCGGGCTACGAGCAGTACTTC CASLLAGYEQYF
TRBD2 TRBJ2-1 . TRBV27 TGTGCCAGCAGTAAACTAGCGGGAGGGGGCAATGAGCAGTTCTTC CASSKLAGGGNEQFF
TRBD2 TRBJ2-1 . TRBV7-3 TGTGCCAGCAGCTTCTCCCGGACTAGCGACGAGCAGTTCTTC CASSFSRTSDEQFF
. TRBJ1-2 . TRBV2 TGTGCCAGCAGTGTAGGAGAGGGCTATGGCTACACCTTC CASSVGEGYGYTF
. TRBJ2-5 few TRBV9 TGTGCCAGCAGCGCGCCCCCCCAGGGAGGCCCGCTAAGATTACCGGAGACCCAGTACTTC CASSAPPQGGPLRLPETQYF
TRBD1 TRBJ2-3 . TRBV15 TGTGCCACCAGCAGCAGACAGGGGGCAGTATCAGATACGCAGTATTTT CATSSRQGAVSDTQYF
TRBD2 TRBJ2-3 . TRBV24-1 TGTGCCACCAGTGATTCTCTAGCGGGACTGGATGATACGCAGTATTTT CATSDSLAGLDDTQYF